This entry concerns a single T cell receptor (beta chain). Its antigen remains unidentified. The data are from a study of CD8 T cells in ankylosing spondylitis. General study points: Matched synovial fluid from ankylosing spondylitis patients was reported to be enriched for disease-linked clones.

The authors made TCR beta libraries by quantitative 5'-RACE with molecular barcodes. A single record per CDR3 protein comes from TCRdb applying MiXCR to the 5' RACE reads. The sample consists of about 240,000 distinct CDR3 sequences, approximately 12% of them appearing once. There are 14 residues in the CDR3. Trimming cost V 0 bases and J 12 bases, with 16 bases left between them. Germline assignment: CDR1 SGHKS and CDR2 YYEKEE (reference sequence). V usage is TRBV5-5 and J usage is TRBJ2-1; D might be TRBD2 (5 bases). This clonotype was obtained from a male donor with ankylosing spondylitis or in good health (not recorded which). The specimen sequenced was blood, either unsorted or a sorted T cell fraction (not recorded which). This CDR3 reads CASSLGYEGTVQFF. In DNA form, the CDR3 reads TGTGCCAGCAGCTTGGGTTATGAGGGTACCGTGCAGTTCTTC.